The source of this TCR beta chain is a study of T cells after somatic rescue of genetic block. Sequencing was performed with immunoSEQ multiplex PCR; in TCRdb, only in-frame clones are kept and a portion is missing. The sample lists tens of thousands of clones; about nine tenths were seen once. Germline lookup yields CDR1 SEHNR and CDR2 FQNEAQ (reference sequence). CDR3 size: 12 residues. The V and J ends lost 5 bases and 6 bases respectively, with 10 bases between them. This TCR was sampled from a woman between 18 and 30 years old. Sequenced: peripheral blood mononuclear cells (PBMCs). V usage is TRBV7-9 and J usage is TRBJ1-1; weak D call: TRBD1 (5 bases). As DNA, the CDR3 is TGTGCCAGCAGCCTAAGGGGCGCTGAAGCTTTCTTT. Translated, it gives CASSLRGAEAFF.